These 22 T cell receptor beta chains share one sample of origin, sequenced in a study of early T cells in non-severe SARS-CoV-2 infection. MiXCR was run by TCRdb on the 5' RACE reads, yielding one entry per CDR3 protein. This sample has 65,000 to 90,000 distinct CDR3 sequences, with 12% found just once. Material: whole blood. These receptors all come from an adult who was a healthcare worker with PCR-confirmed SARS-CoV-2 infection or an uninfected control (not recorded which).

This clonotype was observed a handful of times. The rearrangement links TRBV2 to TRBJ2-3, with 8 bases lining up with TRBD2. This CDR3 is built from 15 residues. The germline gives CDR1 SNHLY, CDR2 FYNNEI. The V and J ends lost 5 bases and 0 bases, in that order; junction bases with no gene match: 4. The CDR3 bases are TGTGCCAGCAGTCTAGCGGGCCTTAGCACAGATACGCAGTATTTT. Its translation: CASSLAGLSTDTQYF.

The J gene is TRBJ2-3, the V gene TRBV7-2; D unclear. Trimming cost V 5 bases and J 7 bases, with 19 bases left between them. Germline lookup yields CDR1 SGHTA and CDR2 FQGNSA. CDR3 length: 15 amino acids. DNA for the CDR3: TGTGCCAGCAGCCCAGGACCGGGCGGTTCCTATACGCAGTATTTT. Its translation is CASSPGPGGSYTQYF.

The chain is built from TRBV29-1 and TRBJ1-1; a possible D gene is TRBD1 (5 bases). The CDR3 runs 14 residues. Trimming left V 4 bases short and J 2 bases short, with 14 bases between. The germline gives CDR1 SQVTM, CDR2 ANQGSEA. This chain's CDR3 is CSVAGPGVNTEAFF. The CDR3 region has the DNA TGCAGCGTTGCCGGTCCGGGGGTTAACACTGAAGCTTTCTTT.

This chain links TRBV6-5 with TRBJ1-5, with a weak D call TRBD1 (5 bases). The length of the CDR3 is 15 residues. Trimming removed 0 bases from V and 5 bases from J, with 11 bases in between. CDR1 is MNHEY, CDR2 SVGAGI, per germline. Here the CDR3 DNA reads TGTGCCAGCAGTTACTCCACGGACACCCATCAGCCCCAGCATTTT. It yields the protein CASSYSTDTHQPQHF.

This chain connects TRBV12-3 or TRBV12-4 to TRBJ1-3, with D possibly matching TRBD1 (5 bases). Trimming pared 8 bases from V and 9 bases from J, leaving 11 bases between. The CDR3 consists of 11 residues. CDR3 nucleotides: TGTGCCAGCGGCCCCGGGGGCACCATATATTTT. Its protein product is CASGPGGTIYF.

This clonotype has more than one count but fewer than ten. This rearrangement joins TRBV27 to TRBJ2-7; D is perhaps TRBD2 (5 bases). The CDR3 covers 15 residues. Trimming pared 6 bases from V and 5 bases from J, leaving 20 bases between. The germline V gene encodes CDR1 MNHEY and CDR2 SMNVEV (reference sequence). CDR3 residues: CASSLRSGVDHEQYF. The CDR3 nucleotides are TGTGCCAGCAGCCTCCGAAGCGGAGTGGACCACGAGCAGTACTTC.

This chain joins TRBV20-1 and TRBJ2-5; perhaps TRBD2 as D (5 bases). Deletions cut 0 bases from V and 1 base from J, with 6 bases between. The germline V gene encodes CDR1 DFQATT and CDR2 SNEGSKA (reference sequence). CDR3 size: 13 residues. The CDR3 protein is CSARDGGQETQYF. The CDR3 DNA sequence: TGCAGTGCTAGAGATGGAGGCCAAGAGACCCAGTACTTC.

This clonotype was seen ten or more times. This sequence joins TRBV11-2 and TRBJ1-2; D remains unclear. CDR3 length: 16 amino acids. Per the germline V gene, CDR1 is SGHAT and CDR2 is FQNNGV. Trimming cost V 1 base and J 3 bases, with 15 bases left between them. The CDR3 protein is CASSLATGVSDYGYTF. In nucleotides, the CDR3 is TGTGCCAGCAGCTTAGCAACTGGGGTCTCGGACTATGGCTACACCTTC.

There are a few counts of this clonotype. The chain recombines TRBV4-3 with TRBJ2-1, with TRBD1 matching over 10 bases. The CDR3 has 15 amino acids. Trimming took 3 bases from V and 9 from J; bases not matched to a gene: 8. CDR1 is LGHNA and CDR2 is YSLEER in the germline V gene. For the CDR3, the DNA is TGCGCCAGCAGCCAGAGACAGGGGGCATGGGTTGAGCAGTTCTTC. This gives the protein CASSQRQGAWVEQFF.

This clonotype was seen repeatedly, ten times or more. The rearrangement uses TRBV6-5 and TRBJ2-5, with D perhaps matching TRBD2 (6 bases). The CDR3 contains 15 residues. Germline loops: CDR1 MNHEY, CDR2 SVGAGI. Trimming cost V 4 bases and J 2 bases, with 14 bases left between them. The CDR3 loop is CASSSEGWEQETQYF. CDR3 sequence (DNA): TGTGCCAGCAGTTCGGAGGGGTGGGAGCAAGAGACCCAGTACTTC.

This clonotype was found many times. The chain links TRBV11-2 to TRBJ2-1; maybe TRBD2 (6 bases). CDR3 length equals 12 residues. The germline V gene encodes CDR1 SGHAT and CDR2 FQNNGV. V lost 3 bases, J lost 13 bases, and 13 bases lay in between. CDR3 sequence (DNA): TGTGCCAGCAGCTTGGCCGGACTATTTCAGTTCTTC. It codes for CASSLAGLFQFF.

CDR3: CSVPDRENYEQYF. The CDR3 region has the DNA TGCAGTGTCCCGGACAGGGAAAACTACGAGCAGTACTTC. This chain joins TRBV20-1 and TRBJ2-7; 8 positions match TRBD1. There are 13 residues in the CDR3. Germline V gene data show CDR1 as DFQATT and CDR2 as SNEGSKA (reference sequence). Germline trimming cut 7 bases from V and 3 bases from J; bases unmatched to any gene: 8.

The V gene is TRBV20-1, the J gene TRBJ1-2; unclear D gene. Trimming pared 3 bases from V and 10 bases from J, leaving 15 bases between. Germline CDR1 and CDR2: DFQATT and SNEGSKA (reference sequence). There are 12 residues in the CDR3. CDR3 loop: CSASFSLNIYTF. The CDR3 DNA is TGCAGTGCTAGTTTTTCCCTTAACATCTACACCTTC.

The gene calls are TRBV20-1 and TRBJ2-3, with a weak D call TRBD2 (6 bases). Trimming removed 3 bases from V and 2 bases from J, with 12 bases in between. The CDR3 has 14 residues. From germline, CDR1 is DFQATT and CDR2 SNEGSKA (reference sequence). CDR3 sequence (DNA): TGCAGTGCTAGGCGGGACTTCAACACAGATACGCAGTATTTT. Translating gives CSARRDFNTDTQYF.

The rearrangement links TRBV29-1 to TRBJ1-1; D unresolved. V lost 3 bases to trimming and J lost 0 bases, with 11 bases between them. Germline V gene data show CDR1 as SQVTM and CDR2 as ANQGSEA. The length of the CDR3 is 14 residues. The DNA of the CDR3 is TGCAGCGTTGATGAGCCGAATATGAACACTGAAGCTTTCTTT. Its translation: CSVDEPNMNTEAFF.

This clonotype has at least ten counts. The chain couples TRBV5-1 to TRBJ2-7; D unclear. This CDR3 is built from 14 residues. Between the trimmed V and J ends, which lost 4 bases and 1 base, there was a span of 12 bases. CDR1 is SGHRS and CDR2 is YFSETQ in the germline V gene. The CDR3 nucleotides read TGCGCCAGCAGCCCCACGACAAAGTCCTACGAGCAGTACTTC. This translates into CASSPTTKSYEQYF.

The chain employs TRBV20-1 and TRBJ1-4; maybe TRBD1 (6 bases). The CDR3 is made up of 13 amino acids. Trimming took off 5 bases at V and 5 bases at J, with 12 bases between the two ends. CDR1 and CDR2 from the germline V gene are DFQATT and SNEGSKA (reference sequence). The CDR3: CSARGGLNEKLFF. In DNA, the CDR3 is TGCAGTGCTCGGGGGGGGCTAAATGAAAAACTGTTTTTT.

Points on this clonotype: Being one base from a much bigger clone, this may be a read error. The rearrangement uses TRBV7-2 and TRBJ2-3; D perhaps matches TRBD2 (5 bases). V lost 2 bases and J 4 bases, leaving 10 bases between the germline ends. The V gene's germline CDR1 is SGHTA and CDR2 FQGNSA. The length of the CDR3 is 14 residues. Here the CDR3 DNA reads TGTGCCAGCAGCTTATGGCGTAGCGCAGATACGCAGTATTTT. It codes for CASSLWRSADTQYF.

V usage is TRBV6-6 and J usage is TRBJ2-1; D not resolved. Looked up from germline, CDR1 is MNHNY and CDR2 is SVGAGI (reference sequence). CDR3 size: 11 residues. V was shortened by 7 bases and J by 9 bases, with 10 bases between the two germline ends. The CDR3 nucleotides read TGTGCCAGCAAGGTACTCCTTGAGCAGTTCTTC. Protein sequence: CASKVLLEQFF.

This clonotype has only a few counts. This sequence joins TRBV11-3 and TRBJ1-1; TRBD1 matches 8 bases. The trim removed 5 bases at V and 0 bases at J, leaving 5 bases unmatched. Germline CDR1 SGHNT, CDR2 YENEEA. The length of the CDR3 is 15 residues. The chain's CDR3 is CASSDGQGLNTEAFF. The CDR3 bases are TGTGCCAGCAGCGACGGACAGGGACTGAACACTGAAGCTTTCTTT.

Details on this clonotype: One base away lies a much larger clone, so this may be a sequencing read error. The rearrangement joins TRBV7-9 to TRBJ2-7; TRBD2 might be the D (5 bases). The CDR3 spans 13 residues. Germline CDR1 and CDR2: SEHNR and FQNEAQ (reference sequence). In DNA, the CDR3 is TGTGTCAGCAGCGGACCATTTGGCTACGAGCAGTACTTC. Protein product: CVSSGPFGYEQYF. The complete variable domain, with remaining parts taken from reference TRBV7-9 and TRBJ2-7, reads DTGVSQNPRHKITKRGQNVTFRCDPISEHNRLYWYRQTLGQGPEFLTYFQNEAQLEKSRLLSDRFSAERPKGSFSTLEIQRTEQGDSAMYLCVSSGPFGYEQYFGPGTRLTVT.

This clonotype has a count of ten or more. The genes are TRBV7-3 and TRBJ2-2; D is possibly TRBD1 (6 bases). The V end lost 1 base, the J end lost 3 bases, and 12 bases lay between the germline ends. CDR1 is SGHTA, CDR2 FQGTGA, per germline. The CDR3 runs 16 residues. The CDR3 loop is CASSLMGARDTGELFF. CDR3 DNA: TGTGCCAGCAGCTTAATGGGGGCGCGGGACACCGGGGAGCTGTTTTTT. Based on the CDR3 plus reference TRBV7-3 and TRBJ2-2, the full variable domain is GAGVSQTPSNKVTEKGKYVELRCDPISGHTALYWYRQSLGQGPEFLIYFQGTGAADDSGLPNDRFFAVRPEGSVSTLKIQRTERGDSAVYLCASSLMGARDTGELFFGEGSRLTVL.